The 17 T cell receptor beta chains in this list originate from one sample, sequenced in a study of blood T cell repertoires in COVID-19. Clones were read by immunoSEQ multiplex PCR, and TCRdb kept only the in-frame ones, dropping some. The sample includes roughly 130,000 clones, around 83% of them seen just once. Sample: PBMCs or T cells enriched from blood (not recorded which). The receptors were gathered from a woman aged 25 to 39 who had recovered from COVID-19.

CDR3 coding DNA: TGTGCCAGCAGCTTTCCCGGGACAGGGGCACGTAGCAATTCACCCCTCCACTTT. Translated: CASSFPGTGARSNSPLHF. The rearrangement links TRBV11-2 to TRBJ1-6, with 10 nucleotides matching TRBD1. The germline V gene encodes CDR1 SGHAT and CDR2 FQNNGV. The V segment lost 3 bases and the J segment 7 bases; nucleotides outside the gene matches: 12. The CDR3 has 18 amino acids.

The V gene is TRBV11-2, the J gene TRBJ2-5; 7 bases line up with TRBD1. V lost 1 base to trimming and J lost 4 bases; unmatched junction nucleotides: 6. Germline loops: CDR1 SGHAT, CDR2 FQNNGV. CDR3 size: 15 residues. CDR3 region: CASSLAGGPRETQYF. The CDR3 nucleotides are TGTGCCAGCAGCTTAGCAGGGGGTCCGAGAGAGACCCAGTACTTC.

CDR3 nucleotide sequence: TGTGCCAGCAGCTCCATAGGAGGGGGCGAGAAAGAGACCCAGTACTTC. This encodes CASSSIGGGEKETQYF. The chain uses TRBV11-1 and TRBJ2-5; possible D gene TRBD1, 7 bases. Trimming took off 4 bases at V and 3 bases at J, with 18 bases between the two ends. The CDR3 totals 16 residues. CDR1 and CDR2 from the germline V gene are SGHAT and FQDESV (reference sequence).

This chain joins TRBV11-2 and TRBJ1-2; D not resolved. The CDR3 extends over 14 amino acids. V was clipped by 5 bases and J by 2 bases, with 12 bases between them. Germline V gives CDR1 SGHAT, CDR2 FQNNGV. Written as DNA, the CDR3 is TGTGCCAGCAGCCAAGTTGCGAAAAACTATGGCTACACCTTC. It is translated as CASSQVAKNYGYTF.

This chain uses TRBV28 with TRBJ2-2; the D is unclear. The V gene's germline CDR1 is MDHEN and CDR2 SYDVKM. The CDR3 has 13 amino acids. V was clipped by 4 bases and J by 1 base, with 4 bases between them. CDR3 sequence: CASSSGNTGELFF. As DNA, the CDR3 is TGTGCCAGCAGTTCCGGGAACACCGGGGAGCTGTTTTTT.

This clone occurred once. CDR3 protein: CASSMSLSSGNTIYF. The CDR3 DNA reads TGTGCCAGTAGTATGAGTCTTTCCTCTGGAAACACCATATATTTT. The V and J genes are TRBV19 and TRBJ1-3; D call uncertain. Germline V lookup: CDR1 LNHDA, CDR2 SQIVND (reference sequence). Trimming left V 3 bases short and J 0 bases short, with 9 bases between. CDR3 size: 15 residues.

The rearrangement links TRBV5-4 to TRBJ2-1; maybe TRBD2 (5 bases). In germline, CDR1 is SGHNT, CDR2 YYREEE (reference sequence). This CDR3 is 12 amino acids long. Trimming shortened V by 4 bases and J by 10 bases, and 12 bases separated the two germline ends. CDR3 amino acids: CASSRSGGEQFF. CDR3 nucleotide sequence: TGTGCCAGCAGCCGGAGCGGCGGCGAGCAGTTCTTC.

The V and J genes are TRBV7-2 and TRBJ2-7; 7 bases align to TRBD1. CDR1 is SGHTA and CDR2 is FQGNSA in the germline V gene. With V trimmed by 1 base and J by 2 bases, 5 bases remained unmatched. CDR3 length: 15 amino acids. The CDR3 region has the DNA TGTGCCAGCAGCTTAGAGACAGGGCGAACCTACGAGCAGTACTTC. Translation gives CASSLETGRTYEQYF.

This chain uses TRBV29-1 with TRBJ1-1; 9 bases match TRBD1. CDR3 length: 13 amino acids. The germline V gene encodes CDR1 SQVTM and CDR2 ANQGSEA. With V trimmed by 7 bases and J by 8 bases, 11 bases remained unmatched. CDR3 in amino acids: CSAGIQGAGEAFF. The CDR3 DNA reads TGCAGCGCTGGGATACAGGGGGCGGGGGAAGCTTTCTTT.

The rearrangement joins TRBV29-1 to TRBJ1-2; 8 nucleotides match TRBD1. The germline V gene encodes CDR1 SQVTM and CDR2 ANQGSEA. V lost 5 bases to trimming and J lost 5 bases; unmatched junction nucleotides: 16. This CDR3 contains 16 residues. In DNA, the CDR3 is TGCAGCGTTCTCCCGACTTCGGGACAGGACCTATATGGCTACACCTTC. Translated, it gives CSVLPTSGQDLYGYTF.

By share of the sample, this clone is large. V usage is TRBV7-3 and J usage is TRBJ2-1; TRBD1 matches at 10 bases. J was trimmed by 4 bases and V by 5 bases; bases with no gene match: 8. This CDR3 has 16 amino acids. CDR1 is SGHTA, CDR2 FQGTGA, per germline. The CDR3 reads CASSPYDRGPYNEQFF. The CDR3 DNA is TGTGCCAGCAGCCCATATGACAGGGGGCCTTACAATGAGCAGTTCTTC.

The chain joins TRBV28 to TRBJ2-7; TRBD2 matches 7 bases. The CDR3 extends over 15 amino acids. Germline CDR1 reads MDHEN; CDR2 reads SYDVKM. Trimming cost V 5 bases and J 6 bases; bases outside gene matches: 13. CDR3 sequence reads: CASSPPGLKVSEQYF. The CDR3 coding sequence is TGTGCCAGCAGTCCACCGGGACTAAAAGTATCCGAGCAGTACTTC.

The rearrangement links TRBV18 to TRBJ2-3; 10 bases map to TRBD2. The CDR3 totals 15 residues. The germline CDR1 and CDR2 sequences are KGHSH and LQKENI. V lost 2 bases, J lost 3 bases, and 2 bases stayed unmatched. In DNA form, the CDR3 reads TGTGCCAGCTCACCAACTAGCGGGATGACAGATACGCAGTATTTT. Amino acids: CASSPTSGMTDTQYF.

The chain joins TRBV15 to TRBJ1-2; D is ambiguous. The CDR3 is 19 residues long. Trimming shortened V by 3 bases and J by 7 bases, and 30 bases separated the two germline ends. Germline loops: CDR1 LNHNV, CDR2 YYDKDF (reference sequence). The CDR3 nucleotides read TGTGCCACCAGCAGGGTGGACGGGGAGGTCTCCTACTCTGTCTCTGGCTACACCTTC. It codes for CATSRVDGEVSYSVSGYTF.

The V and J genes are TRBV4-1 and TRBJ2-7; 11 nucleotides align to TRBD2. Per germline, CDR1 MGHRA and CDR2 YSYEKL. The CDR3 totals 16 residues. Unmatched junction bases numbered 9, after V lost 5 bases and J lost 3 bases. CDR3 DNA sequence: TGCGCCAGCAGCACTCCTAGCGGGAGGCCTGACTACGAGCAGTACTTC. Amino acids: CASSTPSGRPDYEQYF.

This chain uses TRBV11-2 with TRBJ2-3, with 8 bases matching TRBD1. V lost 4 bases to trimming and J lost 4 bases; unmatched junction nucleotides: 1. The CDR3 consists of 13 residues. Germline V gene sequence: CDR1 SGHAT, CDR2 FQNNGV. The DNA of the CDR3 is TGTGCCAGCAGCTCGGACAGGGCAGATACGCAGTATTTT. It is translated as CASSSDRADTQYF.

The rearrangement uses TRBV14 and TRBJ2-7, with unresolved D. Germline CDR1 SGHDN, CDR2 FVKESK. The length of the CDR3 is 13 residues. V lost 6 bases and J lost 4, with 13 bases in between. CDR3 residues: CASRPHPTYEQYF. In nucleotides, the CDR3 is TGTGCCAGCAGACCCCACCCGACTTACGAGCAGTACTTC.